This T cell receptor beta chain was sequenced for a study of read filtering for tumor transcriptome and immune sequencing. This clonotype is medium-sized by share. From roughly 390 ng of RNA, a library with molecular barcoded alpha/delta and beta/gamma adaptors was made. TCRdb recomputed calls from the reads with MiXCR, one row per CDR3 protein. Counted here are tens of thousands of distinct CDR3 sequences, around an eighth occurring once; the ten biggest clones make up less than 7%. The germline V and J ends were trimmed by 9 bases and 0 bases, with 6 bases remaining between them. The CDR3 has 12 amino acids. Germline lookup yields CDR1 MGHRA and CDR2 YSYEKL.

The sample consisted of a population of CD138-negative cells sorted from bone marrow. The V call is TRBV4-1, the J call TRBJ2-1; D is undetermined. This clonotype was sampled from a donor over 35 with multiple myeloma. Written as DNA, the CDR3 is TGCGCCAGTAGTCGCTCCTACAATGAGCAGTTCTTC. Protein sequence: CASSRSYNEQFF.